These 28 T cell receptor beta chains came from one sample sequenced in a study of T cell responses to AZD1222 COVID-19 vaccine. The assay was immunoSEQ multiplex PCR, and TCRdb's table has in-frame clones only and misses some. This sample has some 120,000 clones, with about 90% found just once. The input for sequencing was peripheral blood, taken on day 0 of AZD1222 vaccination. Source of these receptors: an adult in good health.

The chain carries TRBV20-1 and TRBJ1-1, with D unclear. Germline CDR1 and CDR2: DFQATT and SNEGSKA (reference sequence). V lost 6 bases to trimming and J lost 7 bases, with 12 bases between them. The CDR3 is 11 residues long. The CDR3 here is CSALRAFEAFF. The CDR3 DNA reads TGCAGTGCGCTTCGGGCTTTTGAAGCTTTCTTT.

The chain recombines TRBV12-3 or TRBV12-4 with TRBJ2-1; no clear D gene. The CDR3 runs 13 residues. Trimming took 7 bases from V and 13 from J, leaving 20 bases between them. As DNA, the CDR3 is TGTGCCAGCACCCACGACACTCAAATGACCCAGTTCTTC. It specifies CASTHDTQMTQFF.

The gene calls are TRBV11-2 and TRBJ2-1; TRBD1 aligns across 7 bases. V shed 3 bases, J shed 3 bases, and the junction held 11 bases outside the gene matches. The CDR3 contains 17 residues. Germline-derived CDR1 and CDR2 are SGHAT and FQNNGV. CDR3 in amino acids: CASSFPPQTGNYNEQFF. As DNA, the CDR3 is TGTGCCAGCAGCTTTCCCCCGCAGACAGGGAACTACAATGAGCAGTTCTTC.

This clone showed up just once. CDR3 coding DNA: TGCGCCAGCAGCTTGGCCCGCGGGAAGGGAGATACGCAGTATTTT. This gives the protein CASSLARGKGDTQYF. The J gene is TRBJ2-3, the V gene TRBV5-1, with a weak D call TRBD2 (6 bases). The CDR3 is made up of 15 amino acids. V lost 0 bases to trimming and J lost 5 bases, with 13 bases between them. Per the germline V gene, CDR1 is SGHRS and CDR2 is YFSETQ.

The chain employs TRBV28 and TRBJ2-7; D gene unclear. This CDR3 region has 10 residues. Trimming removed 10 bases at V and 3 bases at J, with 7 bases between. Germline CDR1 reads MDHEN; CDR2 reads SYDVKM. The CDR3 loop is CATAGYEQYF. The CDR3, as DNA: TGTGCCACCGCAGGCTACGAGCAGTACTTC.

This rearrangement joins TRBV7-9 to TRBJ2-7; D uncertain. V was shortened by 5 bases and J by 4 bases, with 9 bases between the two germline ends. The CDR3 totals 12 residues. The germline gives CDR1 SEHNR, CDR2 FQNEAQ (reference sequence). CDR3: CASSQTSYEQYF. CDR3 nucleotide sequence: TGTGCCAGCAGCCAAACATCTTACGAGCAGTACTTC.

CDR3 sequence (DNA): TGTGCCAGCAGCTCCGGACTAGCGGTCTACAATGAGCAGTTCTTC. It encodes CASSSGLAVYNEQFF. The V call is TRBV5-5, the J call TRBJ2-1; 10 bases are shared with TRBD2. Per the germline V gene, CDR1 is SGHKS and CDR2 is YYEKEE (reference sequence). The CDR3 has 15 residues. The J segment lost 3 bases and the V segment lost 3 bases, leaving 3 bases of the junction unmatched.

V and J are TRBV19 and TRBJ1-3; no definite D call. Trimming stripped 3 bases from V and 0 bases from J, with 6 bases between. Germline CDR1 is LNHDA and CDR2 is SQIVND (reference sequence). The CDR3 is 14 amino acids. This CDR3 reads CASSIGGSGNTIYF. The CDR3 DNA is TGTGCCAGTAGTATCGGTGGCTCTGGAAACACCATATATTTT.

CDR3 protein: CASTDRNTGELFF. In nucleotides, the CDR3 is TGTGCCAGCACGGATAGAAACACCGGGGAGCTGTTTTTT. V is TRBV7-9 and J is TRBJ2-2; D remains unclear. The V end lost 7 bases, the J end lost 2 bases, and 8 bases lay between the germline ends. The germline gives CDR1 SEHNR, CDR2 FQNEAQ (reference sequence). The CDR3 length is 13 residues.

Only a few counts were recorded for this clone. One end of the junction varies from germline; a read error may be responsible. The chain carries TRBV6-1 and TRBJ2-7, with 8 bases that match TRBD1. Germline assignment: CDR1 MNHNS and CDR2 SASEGT. The CDR3 length is 13 residues. The chain's CDR3 is CASSDGQGAGKRF. The DNA of the CDR3 is TGTGCCAGCAGTGATGGCCAGGGGGCAGGCAAGCGGTTC.

As regards this clone: Other nucleotide sequences in the sample specify the same CDR3. V gene TRBV7-3 combines with J gene TRBJ2-1; D is perhaps TRBD2 (5 bases). CDR1 is SGHTA and CDR2 is FQGTGA in the germline V gene. The CDR3 extends over 15 amino acids. Trimming left V 5 bases short and J 4 bases short, with 15 bases between. CDR3 nucleotides: TGTGCCAGCAGCCCCGGGCTAGCAGCGTACAATGAGCAGTTCTTC. Protein sequence: CASSPGLAAYNEQFF.

The chain couples TRBV9 to TRBJ2-2; D possibly corresponds to TRBD2 (6 bases). The CDR3 covers 15 residues. The V end was cut by 1 base, the J end by 1 base, with 8 bases between. Germline values: CDR1 SGDLS, CDR2 YYNGEE. CDR3 nucleotide sequence: TGTGCCAGCAGCGTACGGGAGCTGAACACCGGGGAGCTGTTTTTT. Translation: CASSVRELNTGELFF.

This clone has only one observation. J is TRBJ1-3 and V is TRBV19; D is unresolved. Germline V gene data show CDR1 as LNHDA and CDR2 as SQIVND (reference sequence). The V gene lost 1 base and the J gene lost 2 bases, with 9 bases spanning the gap. CDR3 length equals 15 residues. The CDR3 here is CASSIVGSAGNTIYF. The CDR3 nucleotides are TGTGCCAGTAGTATAGTGGGCAGCGCTGGAAACACCATATATTTT.

The rearrangement links TRBV10-3 to TRBJ2-5; 8 positions match TRBD2. Germline V CDR1 and CDR2: ENHRY, SYGVKD. The CDR3 has 13 residues. Trimming removed 6 bases from V and 1 base from J; junction bases left unmatched: 1. CDR3 loop: CAIRTSAQETQYF. The CDR3 DNA reads as TGTGCCATCAGGACTAGCGCCCAAGAGACCCAGTACTTC.

The V gene is TRBV28, the J gene TRBJ1-2; D is unclear. Germline V gene data show CDR1 as MDHEN and CDR2 as SYDVKM. The V end was cut by 7 bases, the J end by 4 bases, with 16 bases between. This CDR3 has 14 amino acids. The CDR3 loop reads CASIGSSHAYGYTF. The CDR3 DNA follows: TGTGCCAGCATCGGGTCATCACATGCCTATGGCTACACCTTC.

J is TRBJ2-1 and V is TRBV11-2, with D possibly TRBD2 on 5 matching bases. The germline V gene has CDR1 SGHAT and CDR2 FQNNGV. The CDR3 contains 15 residues. The V end was cut by 1 base, the J end by 4 bases, with 11 bases between. The CDR3 region has the DNA TGTGCCAGCAGCTTAGGGGTCGGCGGGTACAATGAGCAGTTCTTC. This gives the protein CASSLGVGGYNEQFF. Looking up the rest from reference TRBV11-2 and TRBJ2-1 gives the full variable domain: EAGVAQSPRYKIIEKRQSVAFWCNPISGHATLYWYQQILGQGPKLLIQFQNNGVVDDSQLPKDRFSAERLKGVDSTLKIQPAKLEDSAVYLCASSLGVGGYNEQFFGPGTRLTVL.

The rearrangement links TRBV7-2 to TRBJ2-7; the D is unclear. The germline V and J ends were trimmed by 5 bases and 10 bases, with 15 bases remaining between them. Looked up from germline, CDR1 is SGHTA and CDR2 is FQGNSA. The CDR3 loop spans 12 amino acids. The CDR3 sequence is CASSPISRVQYF. The CDR3 coding sequence is TGTGCCAGCAGCCCGATATCTAGGGTTCAGTACTTC.

The chain links TRBV3-1 (or the pseudogene TRBV3-2) to TRBJ1-2, with unresolved D. Trimming stripped 0 bases from V and 8 bases from J, with 4 bases between. CDR1 is LGHDT, CDR2 YNNKEL, per germline (reference sequence). The CDR3 is 11 amino acids. In DNA, the CDR3 is TGTGCCAGCAGCCAAGATCGCGGCTACACCTTC. This translates into CASSQDRGYTF.

This chain links TRBV6-5 with TRBJ1-2; D remains ambiguous. With 6 bases removed from V and 5 bases from J, the gap between germline ends came to 16 bases. The CDR3 sequence is 14 residues long. The germline gives CDR1 MNHEY, CDR2 SVGAGI. The CDR3 reads CASSYKRRPYGYTF. CDR3 sequence (DNA): TGTGCCAGCAGCTACAAGCGGAGGCCGTATGGCTACACCTTC.

The chain recombines TRBV2 with TRBJ2-7; 7 nucleotides line up with TRBD2. The CDR3 spans 14 residues. The V gene's germline CDR1 is SNHLY and CDR2 FYNNEI. Germline trimming cut 6 bases from V and 4 bases from J; bases unmatched to any gene: 9. CDR3 amino acids: CASRPERGRYEQYF. The CDR3 region has the DNA TGTGCCAGCAGGCCTGAGCGGGGTCGGTACGAGCAGTACTTC.

V is TRBV2 and J is TRBJ2-3; 7 bases agree with TRBD2. CDR1 SNHLY and CDR2 FYNNEI come from the germline V gene. The J segment lost 0 bases and the V segment lost 6 bases, leaving 6 bases of the junction unmatched. The CDR3 spans 15 residues. CDR3 loop: CASRGTIKSTDTQYF. Here the CDR3 DNA reads TGTGCCAGCAGGGGGACTATTAAAAGCACAGATACGCAGTATTTT.

This rearrangement joins TRBV12-5 to TRBJ1-5; 10 nucleotides agree with TRBD1. The CDR3 contains 17 residues. After removal of 6 bases from V and 6 bases from J, the junction contained 14 bases not matched to a gene. The germline CDR1 and CDR2 sequences are LGHNT and FRNRAP. CDR3 in amino acids: CASGFRGWDRGIQPQHF. The CDR3 bases are TGTGCTAGTGGCTTCCGAGGGTGGGACAGGGGCATTCAGCCCCAGCATTTT.

J is TRBJ1-2 and V is TRBV7-9; no clear D gene. The germline CDR1 and CDR2 sequences are SEHNR and FQNEAQ (reference sequence). V lost 5 bases and J lost 4, with 23 bases in between. This CDR3 has 17 residues. In DNA form, the CDR3 reads TGTGCCAGCAGCCCAATGGCGCTAGGGCGCGCGACCTATGGCTACACCTTC. It translates to CASSPMALGRATYGYTF.

The CDR3 DNA reads TGTGCCAGCAGCTTAGGTGCAGACTCTTCCTATGGCTACACCTTC. It translates to CASSLGADSSYGYTF. The rearrangement uses TRBV7-3 and TRBJ1-2; D is ambiguous. This CDR3 spans 15 amino acids. Trimming cost V 2 bases and J 4 bases, with 14 bases left between them. Germline CDR1 and CDR2: SGHTA and FQGTGA.

The chain is built from TRBV3-1 (or the pseudogene TRBV3-2) and TRBJ2-6, with 8 bases that match TRBD2. The CDR3 runs to 19 residues. CDR1 is LGHDT and CDR2 is YNNKEL in the germline V gene (reference sequence). The V gene end was trimmed by 5 bases and the J gene end by 0 bases; junction bases not matched to a gene: 12. The CDR3 DNA reads as TGTGCCAGCAGCTTAACCGGACTAGCTGGTATCTCTGGGGCCAACGTCCTGACTTTC. It specifies CASSLTGLAGISGANVLTF.

DNA of the CDR3: TGTGCCAGCAGTTACGCGGGATACTCTGGAAACACCATATATTTT. Protein: CASSYAGYSGNTIYF. The genes are TRBV6-6 and TRBJ1-3; D remains unclear. V was cut by 2 bases and J by 0 bases, with 8 bases left in between. CDR1 is MNHNY and CDR2 is SVGAGI in the germline V gene (reference sequence). The CDR3 has 15 residues.

The chain links TRBV3-1 (or the pseudogene TRBV3-2) to TRBJ2-1, with 12 bases that match TRBD2. Germline V gives CDR1 LGHDT, CDR2 YNNKEL (reference sequence). The CDR3 has 21 residues. The ends lost 4 bases at V and 0 bases at J; junction bases unmatched: 16. The CDR3 nucleotides are TGTGCCAGCAGCCCGGACCGACTAGCGGGAGTATCGGGGAGCTCCTACAATGAGCAGTTCTTC. Its protein is CASSPDRLAGVSGSSYNEQFF.

The CDR3 reads CASSRGVGATNEKLFF. The CDR3 coding sequence is TGCGCCAGCAGCCGCGGGGTTGGTGCAACTAATGAAAAACTGTTTTTT. This rearrangement joins TRBV5-1 to TRBJ1-4; no definite D call. The V end was cut by 4 bases, the J end by 0 bases, with 13 bases between. CDR3 length: 16 residues. Germline lookup yields CDR1 SGHRS and CDR2 YFSETQ.